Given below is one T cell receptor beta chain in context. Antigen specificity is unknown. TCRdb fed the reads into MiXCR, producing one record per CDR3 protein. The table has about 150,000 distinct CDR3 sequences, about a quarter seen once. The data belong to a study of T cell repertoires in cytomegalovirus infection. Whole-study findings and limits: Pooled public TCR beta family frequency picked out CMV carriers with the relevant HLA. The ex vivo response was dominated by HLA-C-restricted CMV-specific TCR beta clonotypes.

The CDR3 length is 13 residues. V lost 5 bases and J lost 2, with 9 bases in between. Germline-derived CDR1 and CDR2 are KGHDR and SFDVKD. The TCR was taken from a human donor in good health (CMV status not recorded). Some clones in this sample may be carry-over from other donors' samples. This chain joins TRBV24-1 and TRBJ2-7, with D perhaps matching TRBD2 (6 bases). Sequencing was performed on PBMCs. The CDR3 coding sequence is TGTGCCACCAGTGCCGGGGGAACCTACGAGCAGTACTTC. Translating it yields CATSAGGTYEQYF.